This T cell receptor (beta chain) was documented in a study of identical twins. The CDR3 covers 14 residues. With template switching, a universal primer site was added, and the cDNA carried unique molecular identifiers. One entry per CDR3 protein, called by TCRdb with MiXCR from the 5' RACE reads. The sample includes around 220,000 distinct CDR3 sequences, more than 12% seen only once; the top ten take 7% to 9.5%. General study findings and limits: Interpretation of the results relied on cross-sectional statistical analysis and not on following the same donors. Abundant beta clonotypes from cord blood had fewer insertions, unlike memory repertoires, which showed none. Compared with unrelated sharing, twin-shared out-of-frame alpha sequences had more low-probability sequences.

This clonotype was seen only a few times. The antigen remains undetermined. This TCR derives from a woman between 18 and 30 years old in good health. The rearrangement links TRBV21-1 to TRBJ2-5; the table's D call TRBD1 went unverified against the DNA. TRBV21-1 is annotated as a pseudogene. The specimen sequenced was memory (CD45RO+) T cells sorted from blood. CDR3 sequence reads: CASSGGQGIETQYF. In DNA form, the CDR3 reads TGTGCCAGCAGCGGGGGACAGGGCATCGAGACCCAGTACTTC.